The T cell receptor (beta chain) described here comes from a study of CD8 T cells in ankylosing spondylitis. Libraries for TCR beta were made by quantitative 5'-RACE with molecular barcodes. TCRdb independently ran MiXCR on the 5' RACE reads; one entry per CDR3 protein. Among approximately 140,000 distinct CDR3 sequences listed, roughly 9% were seen once. General observations from the study: It was reported that disease-linked clones were significantly enriched in matched ankylosing spondylitis synovial fluid. Past studies reported some motif variants in reactive arthritis synovial fluid and blood.

This clonotype was found once. Its antigen is not known. This CDR3 has 14 residues. V was pared by 5 bases and J by 7 bases, with 8 bases of the junction left unmatched. CDR1 and CDR2 from the germline V gene are SGHVS and FQNEAQ. The J gene is TRBJ2-7, the V gene TRBV7-8; TRBD2 matches 10 bases. The sample taken for sequencing was blood, either unsorted or a sorted T cell fraction (not recorded which). The sequence derives from a male donor with ankylosing spondylitis or in good health (not recorded which). The CDR3 DNA reads as TGTGCCAGCAGCCCACGGACTAGCGGTAGTGAGCAGTACTTC. As protein: CASSPRTSGSEQYF.